A selection of T cell receptor beta chains follows, all from one sample in a study of identical twins. TCRdb analysed the 5' RACE reads with MiXCR anew, one entry per CDR3 protein. The table records about 530,000 distinct CDR3 sequences, more than 20% of them present only once. A further study also used this sample, focusing on yellow fever vaccine responses in identical twins.

The sample was CD4+ T cells sorted from blood. The receptors stem from a young woman in good health. Both conserved end residues are part of each CDR3.

V gene: TRBV28
J gene: TRBJ2-6
CDR3 protein: CASSWGPGANVLTF

V gene: TRBV4-1
J gene: TRBJ2-1
CDR3 protein: CASSQARLAVYNEQFF

V gene: TRBV7-8
J gene: TRBJ1-4
CDR3 protein: CASSPLRVPTNEKLFF

V gene: TRBV5-1
J gene: TRBJ2-1
CDR3 protein: CASSLGGGRVDEQFF

V gene: TRBV19
J gene: TRBJ2-2
CDR3 protein: CASSMRGQGSGELFF

V gene: TRBV5-1
J gene: TRBJ2-7
CDR3 protein: CASSWDHPEYEQYF

V gene: TRBV9
J gene: TRBJ2-7
CDR3 protein: CASSEGTGKPYEQYF

V gene: TRBV15
J gene: TRBJ2-1
CDR3 protein: CATSRVLAGFPNEQFF

V gene: TRBV14
J gene: TRBJ1-1
CDR3 protein: CASSRRTHTEAFF

V gene: TRBV20-1
J gene: TRBJ2-2
CDR3 protein: CSASVSGRGIPGELFF

V gene: TRBV20-1
J gene: TRBJ2-5
CDR3 protein: CSAPNRNSGETQYF